This T cell receptor beta chain was found in a study of beta chain features in type 1 diabetes. Regarding the study as a whole: Significant though moderate, a shortening of TCRB CDR3s appeared in all four CD4+ subsets of Type 1 diabetes patients.

This clone was counted many times. The antigen remains undetermined. Of the isolated RNA, all was reverse transcribed, and so the sequenced material was expressed TCRB transcripts. Clones were sequenced by immunoSEQ multiplex PCR, and TCRdb holds only the in-frame ones, with some missing. The table lists some 360,000 clones, 9.6% of them singletons. V lost 3 bases and J lost 6, with 15 bases in between. Germline loops: CDR1 SGDLS, CDR2 YYNGEE. The CDR3 runs 14 residues. The source of this sequence is a young man with type 1 diabetes. V and J are TRBV9 and TRBJ1-1; D is possibly TRBD1 (6 bases). Sequenced: central memory CD4+ T cells from blood. CDR3 coding DNA: TGTGCCAGCAGCGCCCGAGGGGGGTCTGCTGAAGCTTTCTTT. This gives the protein CASSARGGSAEAFF.